Listed below are T cell receptor beta chains from one sample, sequenced in a study of regulatory T cells in long-lasting Graves disease. Each CDR3 protein is one row after TCRdb ran MiXCR on the multiplex PCR reads. The sample consists of over 350,000 distinct CDR3 sequences, 13% to 15% of them appearing once. These sequences were also reported in another study, on T cells in Graves' hyperthyroidism and ophthalmopathy.

The source material was peripheral blood mononuclear cells (PBMCs), sampled at new diagnosis, from a patient treated with antithyroid drugs. The receptors were gathered from a woman aged 45-60 years with Graves disease. Each CDR3 is given with its conserved first and last residue. The D gene is left open where the match is weak. Clone size is not always given. Where it is, it says once, few, many or a class for expanded clones.

V,J,D,size,DNA,CDR3
TRBV28,TRBJ1-3,.,.,TGTGCCAGCAGCCGAGGAAGCTCTGGAAACACCATATATTTT,CASSRGSSGNTIYF
TRBV12-3/TRBV12-4,TRBJ1-6,TRBD1,.,TGTGCCAGCAGTCCAGGACAGGGGGATTCACCCCTCCACTTT,CASSPGQGDSPLHF
TRBV28,TRBJ1-4,.,few,TGTGCCAGCAGTTTAGGGGGTACAGAAAAACTGTTTTTT,CASSLGGTEKLFF
TRBV27,TRBJ1-6,.,few,TGTGCCAGCAGTTCAGGCTATTGGGATTCACCCCTCCACTTT,CASSSGYWDSPLHF
TRBV5-1,TRBJ2-7,TRBD1,many,TGCGCCAGCGGATGGGACAGTGTCTCCTACGAGCAGTACTTC,CASGWDSVSYEQYF
TRBV12-3/TRBV12-4,TRBJ1-1,TRBD1,many,TGTGCCAGCAGAGCACAGGGGACGAACACTGAAGCTTTCTTT,CASRAQGTNTEAFF
TRBV5-5,TRBJ1-1,.,many,TGTGCCAGCAGCCTGCCAGGGCCAAACACTGAAGCTTTCTTT,CASSLPGPNTEAFF
TRBV6-2/TRBV6-3,TRBJ2-7,TRBD2,many,TGTGCCAGCAGTTACTCGATGACTAGCGGAAGCTCCTACGAGCAGTACTTC,CASSYSMTSGSSYEQYF
TRBV6-5,TRBJ1-3,.,many,TGTGCCAGCAGTTACTCTGTCGCCTTGGCCGCTGGAAACACCATATATTTT,CASSYSVALAAGNTIYF
TRBV28,TRBJ2-3,TRBD2,.,TGTGCCAGCAGTCCCTTGACTAGCGGGATGGGCGTGTATACGCAGTATTTT,CASSPLTSGMGVYTQYF
TRBV11-2,TRBJ2-7,.,many,TGTGCCAGCAGCTTAGGGGAGGTCCACGAGCAGTACTTC,CASSLGEVHEQYF
TRBV28,TRBJ2-2,.,once,TGTGCCAGCAGTTTATCCGGGGGGCTGGTAACCGGGGAGCTGTTTTTT,CASSLSGGLVTGELFF
TRBV12-3/TRBV12-4,TRBJ1-1,.,.,TGTGCCAGCAGTTTGGACGGTGGGGCTGAAGCTTTCTTT,CASSLDGGAEAFF
TRBV6-1,TRBJ1-2,TRBD1,many,TGTGCCAGTTACCTGACAGGGGGCGTTTATGGCTACACCTTC,CASYLTGGVYGYTF
TRBV6-1,TRBJ2-2,TRBD2,.,TGTGCCAGCACCCGGTCTAGCGGGACCGGGGAGCTGTTTTTT,CASTRSSGTGELFF
TRBV28,TRBJ1-6,TRBD1,many,TGTGCCAGCAGTGCCGGGACAGATAATTCACCCCTCCACTTT,CASSAGTDNSPLHF
TRBV5-1,TRBJ1-4,TRBD1,.,TGCGCCAGCAGCTCACACAGGGGAGAAAAACTGTTTTTT,CASSSHRGEKLFF
TRBV11-2,TRBJ2-7,TRBD2,many,TGTGCCAGCAGCTTAGGAAACACCCTAGCGGGAGTAGTGGAGCAGTACTTC,CASSLGNTLAGVVEQYF
TRBV6-2/TRBV6-3,TRBJ1-5,TRBD1,.,TGTGCCAGCAGTTACTCCCTCGGACAGGAGGCCGTTCAGCCCCAGCATTTT,CASSYSLGQEAVQPQHF
TRBV7-2,TRBJ2-3,TRBD2,many,TGTGCCAGCAGCAGGGGACTAGCGGGAGTAGTCGTCGTGCAGTATTTT,CASSRGLAGVVVVQYF
TRBV30,TRBJ2-1,TRBD2,many,TGTGCCTGGAGTATATCTAGCGGCCCATACAATGAGCAGTTCTTC,CAWSISSGPYNEQFF
TRBV7-9,TRBJ2-7,TRBD2,many,TGTGCCAGCAGCAGTAGCGGGAGCAGCGAGCAGTACTTC,CASSSSGSSEQYF
TRBV2,TRBJ2-7,.,few,TGTGCCAGCAACTTCCACTACGAGCAGTACTTC,CASNFHYEQYF
TRBV20-1,TRBJ1-2,.,many,TGCAGTCTCCGAGGGGTCTATGGCTACACCTTC,CSLRGVYGYTF
TRBV5-1,TRBJ2-1,.,many,TGCGCCAGCAGTTCGGACCTGGATTCCTACAATGAGCAGTTCTTC,CASSSDLDSYNEQFF
TRBV28,TRBJ2-7,.,many,TGTGCCAGCAGTTTCTACAGGGACTCCTACGAGCAGTACTTC,CASSFYRDSYEQYF
TRBV18,TRBJ2-3,.,many,TGTGCCAGCTCACCGACCACAGATACGCAGTATTTT,CASSPTTDTQYF
TRBV20-1,TRBJ2-7,TRBD2,many,TGCAGTGCTAGAGTCGGCCTAGCGGGAGCCCTTTTCTACGAGCAGTACTTC,CSARVGLAGALFYEQYF
TRBV5-1,TRBJ2-3,TRBD1,few,TGCGCCAGCAGCTACGAGGGACAGGGGAACACAGATACGCAGTATTTT,CASSYEGQGNTDTQYF
TRBV11-2,TRBJ2-7,TRBD2,many,TGTGCCAGCAGCTGGGGACTACACCTCTCCTACGAGCAGTACTTC,CASSWGLHLSYEQYF
TRBV28,TRBJ2-7,.,many,TGTGCCAGCACTGGACTTACCTACGAGCAGTACTTC,CASTGLTYEQYF
TRBV5-4,TRBJ2-5,.,many,TGTGCCAGCAGCTTGGGACAGGGGAGGGTCGAGACCCAGTACTTC,CASSLGQGRVETQYF
TRBV19,TRBJ1-1,.,.,TGTGCCAGTAATATTGGGGGGCGAGGGACTGAAGCTTTCTTT,CASNIGGRGTEAFF
TRBV11-2,TRBJ1-1,TRBD1,many,TGTGCCAGCAGCCAAGGACAGGGGACTGAAGCTTTCTTT,CASSQGQGTEAFF
TRBV19,TRBJ1-1,TRBD1,.,TGTGCCAGTGGCAACCGGGACAGGGGAACTGAAGCTTTCTTT,CASGNRDRGTEAFF
TRBV11-3,TRBJ2-7,.,.,TGTGCCAGCAGCTTTGGACATGGTCCCTACGAGCAGTACTTC,CASSFGHGPYEQYF
TRBV27,TRBJ2-7,TRBD2,many,TGTGCCAGCAGTTTATACCCTGCGGCTAGCGGGAGATCGGGCGAGCAGTACTTC,CASSLYPAASGRSGEQYF
TRBV20-1,TRBJ1-2,.,.,TGCAGTGCCCGACTCAACCACGGGGTTAACTATGGCTACACCTTC,CSARLNHGVNYGYTF
TRBV30,TRBJ2-7,.,many,TGTGCCTGGAGCGTGAGGAGCTACGAGCAGTACTTC,CAWSVRSYEQYF
TRBV28,TRBJ2-7,.,many,TGTGCCAGCAGTTCCGAGGGCCTCAGTCTTTTCCACGAGCAGTACTTC,CASSSEGLSLFHEQYF
TRBV7-9,TRBJ2-2,TRBD1,many,TGTGCCAGCAGCTTACCCCGACAGGGAAACACCGGGGAGCTGTTTTTT,CASSLPRQGNTGELFF
TRBV14,TRBJ2-1,.,many,TGTGCCAGCAGCCAAGGGGGGAGTTGGTACAATGAGCAGTTCTTC,CASSQGGSWYNEQFF